This T cell receptor (beta chain) was documented in a study of vaccination and CD4 T cells after COVID-19. Study details: Either a CEFX pool, an HIV-1 Nef pool, or no peptide was added to control cultures.

Treatment: approximately nine-day PBMC culture with coronavirus spike peptide pools or control peptides (ViraFEST assay). The Oncomine TCR Beta short-read assay was applied to DNA of cultured CD4+ T cells. TCRdb fed the PCR reads into MiXCR, producing one record per CDR3 protein. This sample carries about 18,000 distinct CDR3 sequences, 50% to 65% of them seen once, and the ten largest clones take roughly 7.9%. CDR3 length: 14 amino acids. CDR1 SGHRS and CDR2 YFSETQ come from the germline V gene. In regard to this clonotype: The antigen remains unidentified. At one of its ends the junction is not consistent with the germline gene, which may arise from a read error.

The chain recombines TRBV5-1 with TRBJ1-2, with TRBD1 identical over 12 bases. This TCR was recovered from a human donor who had recovered from COVID-19. The sample was CD4+ T cells from blood, cultured in vitro. The CDR3, as DNA: TGCGCCAGCAGCCCGGGGACAGGGGGCCTTGGCCACACCTTC. This encodes CASSPGTGGLGHTF.